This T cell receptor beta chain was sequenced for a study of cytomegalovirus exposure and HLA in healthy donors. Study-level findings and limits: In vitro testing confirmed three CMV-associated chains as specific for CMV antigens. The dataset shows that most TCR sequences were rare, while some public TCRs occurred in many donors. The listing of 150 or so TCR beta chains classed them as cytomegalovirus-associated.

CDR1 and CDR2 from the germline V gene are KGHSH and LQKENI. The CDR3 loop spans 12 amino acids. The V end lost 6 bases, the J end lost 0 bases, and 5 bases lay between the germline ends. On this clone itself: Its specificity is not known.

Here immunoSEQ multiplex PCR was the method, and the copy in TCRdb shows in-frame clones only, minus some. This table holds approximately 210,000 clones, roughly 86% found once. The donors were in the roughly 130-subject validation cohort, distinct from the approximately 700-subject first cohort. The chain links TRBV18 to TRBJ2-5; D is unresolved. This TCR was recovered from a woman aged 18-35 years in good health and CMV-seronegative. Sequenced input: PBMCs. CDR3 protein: CASSPYQETQYF. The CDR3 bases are TGTGCCAGCTCCCCGTACCAAGAGACCCAGTACTTC.